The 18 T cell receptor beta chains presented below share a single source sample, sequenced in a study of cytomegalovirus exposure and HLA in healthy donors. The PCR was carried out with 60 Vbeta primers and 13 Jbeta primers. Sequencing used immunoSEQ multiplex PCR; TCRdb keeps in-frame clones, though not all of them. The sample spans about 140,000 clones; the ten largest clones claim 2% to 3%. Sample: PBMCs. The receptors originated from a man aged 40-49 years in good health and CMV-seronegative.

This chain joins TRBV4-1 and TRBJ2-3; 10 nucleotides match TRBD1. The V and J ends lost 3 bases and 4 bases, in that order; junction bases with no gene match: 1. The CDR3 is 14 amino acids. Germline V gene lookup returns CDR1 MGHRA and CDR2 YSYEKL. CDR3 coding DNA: TGCGCCAGCAGCCAGGGACAGGGGCCAGATACGCAGTATTTT. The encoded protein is CASSQGQGPDTQYF.

The CDR3 bases are TGTGCCAGCAGCTTTCGTCGGGACACAGATACGCAGTATTTT. Protein: CASSFRRDTDTQYF. The rearrangement links TRBV7-2 to TRBJ2-3; possible D gene TRBD2, 5 bases. The CDR3 consists of 14 residues. With 3 bases removed from V and 2 bases from J, the gap between germline ends came to 9 bases. CDR1 is SGHTA, CDR2 FQGNSA, per germline.

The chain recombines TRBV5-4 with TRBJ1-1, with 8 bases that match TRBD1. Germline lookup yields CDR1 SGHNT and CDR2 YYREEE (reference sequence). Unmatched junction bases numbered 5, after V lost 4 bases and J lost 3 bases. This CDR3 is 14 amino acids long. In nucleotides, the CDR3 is TGTGCCAGCAGCGTTGGACAGGGTGACACTGAAGCTTTCTTT. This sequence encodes CASSVGQGDTEAFF.

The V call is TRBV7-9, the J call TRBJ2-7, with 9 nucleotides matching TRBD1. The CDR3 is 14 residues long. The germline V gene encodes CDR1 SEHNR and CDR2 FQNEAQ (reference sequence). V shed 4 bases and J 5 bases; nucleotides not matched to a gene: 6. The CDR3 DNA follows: TGTGCCAGCAGCTCAGACAGGGGGAGAAACGAGCAGTACTTC. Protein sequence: CASSSDRGRNEQYF.

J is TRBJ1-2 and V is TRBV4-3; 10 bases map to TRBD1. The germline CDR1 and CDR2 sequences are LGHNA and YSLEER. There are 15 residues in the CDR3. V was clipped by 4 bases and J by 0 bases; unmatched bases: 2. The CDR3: CASSPGTGANYGYTF. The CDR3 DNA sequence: TGCGCCAGCAGCCCCGGGACAGGGGCTAACTATGGCTACACCTTC.

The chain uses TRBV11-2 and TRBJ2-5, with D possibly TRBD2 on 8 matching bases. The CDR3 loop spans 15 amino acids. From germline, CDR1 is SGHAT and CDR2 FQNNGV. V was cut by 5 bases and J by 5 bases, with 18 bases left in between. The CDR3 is CASSTRTSRGETQYF. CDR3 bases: TGTGCCAGCAGCACCCGGACTAGCAGGGGGGAGACCCAGTACTTC.

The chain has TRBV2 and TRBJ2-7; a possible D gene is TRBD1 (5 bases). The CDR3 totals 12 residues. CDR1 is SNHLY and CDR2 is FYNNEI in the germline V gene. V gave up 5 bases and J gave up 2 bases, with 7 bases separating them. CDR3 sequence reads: CASSTGPYEQYF. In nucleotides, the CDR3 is TGTGCCAGCAGTACAGGACCCTACGAGCAGTACTTC.

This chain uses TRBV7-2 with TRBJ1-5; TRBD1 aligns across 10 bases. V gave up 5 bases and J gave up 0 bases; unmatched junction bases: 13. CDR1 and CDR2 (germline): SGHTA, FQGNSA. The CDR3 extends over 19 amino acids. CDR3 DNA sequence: TGTGCCAGCAGCGTCCGGGGACAGGGGATCACCTATAGCAATCAGCCCCAGCATTTT. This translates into CASSVRGQGITYSNQPQHF.

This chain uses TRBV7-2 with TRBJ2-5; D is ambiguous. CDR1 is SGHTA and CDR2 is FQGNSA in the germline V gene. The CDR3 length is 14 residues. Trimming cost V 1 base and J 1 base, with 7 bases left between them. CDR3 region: CASSLDGAQETQYF. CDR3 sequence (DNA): TGTGCCAGCAGCTTAGATGGAGCCCAAGAGACCCAGTACTTC.

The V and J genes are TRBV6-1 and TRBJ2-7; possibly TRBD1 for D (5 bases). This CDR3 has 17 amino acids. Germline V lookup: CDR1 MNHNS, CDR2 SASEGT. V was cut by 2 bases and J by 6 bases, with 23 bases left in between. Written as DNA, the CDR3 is TGTGCCAGCAGTGAACAAGGGTCAGGGATAATTTCTAGCGAGCAGTACTTC. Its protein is CASSEQGSGIISSEQYF.

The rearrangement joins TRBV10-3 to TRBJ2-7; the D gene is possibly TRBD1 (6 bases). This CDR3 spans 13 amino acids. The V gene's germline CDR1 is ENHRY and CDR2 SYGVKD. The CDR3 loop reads CANAAGEPYEQYF. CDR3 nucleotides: TGTGCGAACGCGGCAGGGGAGCCCTACGAGCAGTACTTC.

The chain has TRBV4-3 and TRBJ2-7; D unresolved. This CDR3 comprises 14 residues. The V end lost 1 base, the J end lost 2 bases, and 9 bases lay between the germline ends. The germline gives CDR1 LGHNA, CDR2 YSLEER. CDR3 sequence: CASSQVTDTYEQYF. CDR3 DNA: TGCGCCAGCAGCCAAGTTACAGATACCTACGAGCAGTACTTC.

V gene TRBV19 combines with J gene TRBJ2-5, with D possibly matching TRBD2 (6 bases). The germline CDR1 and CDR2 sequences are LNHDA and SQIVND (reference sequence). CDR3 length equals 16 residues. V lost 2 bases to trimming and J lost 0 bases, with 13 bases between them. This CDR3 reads CASSIMRDFNQETQYF. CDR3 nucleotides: TGTGCCAGTAGTATAATGCGGGATTTTAACCAAGAGACCCAGTACTTC. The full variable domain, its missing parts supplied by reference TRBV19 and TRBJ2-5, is DGGITQSPKYLFRKEGQNVTLSCEQNLNHDAMYWYRQDPGQGLRLIYYSQIVNDFQKGDIAEGYSVSREKKESFPLTVTSAQKNPTAFYLCASSIMRDFNQETQYFGPGTRLLVL.

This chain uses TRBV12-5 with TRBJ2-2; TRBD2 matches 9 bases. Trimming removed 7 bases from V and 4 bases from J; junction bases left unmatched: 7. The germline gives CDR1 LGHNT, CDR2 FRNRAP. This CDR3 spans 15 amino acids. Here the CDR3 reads CASARRGLATGELFF. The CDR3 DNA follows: TGTGCTAGTGCACGAAGGGGACTAGCCACCGGGGAGCTGTTTTTT.

This CDR3 reads CASSFGQDTEAFF. DNA of the CDR3: TGTGCCAGCAGCTTTGGACAGGACACTGAAGCTTTCTTT. This chain joins TRBV7-6 and TRBJ1-1; 7 bases align to TRBD1. The CDR3 is 13 amino acids. CDR1 is SGHVS and CDR2 is FNYEAQ in the germline V gene. V lost 3 bases and J lost 3; bases outside the gene matches: 1.

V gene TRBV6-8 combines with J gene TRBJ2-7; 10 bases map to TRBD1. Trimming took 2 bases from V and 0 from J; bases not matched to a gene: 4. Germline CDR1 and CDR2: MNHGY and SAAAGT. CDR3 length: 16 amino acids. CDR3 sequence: CASSYPWDRGSYEQYF. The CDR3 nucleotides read TGTGCCAGCAGTTACCCTTGGGACAGGGGCTCCTACGAGCAGTACTTC.

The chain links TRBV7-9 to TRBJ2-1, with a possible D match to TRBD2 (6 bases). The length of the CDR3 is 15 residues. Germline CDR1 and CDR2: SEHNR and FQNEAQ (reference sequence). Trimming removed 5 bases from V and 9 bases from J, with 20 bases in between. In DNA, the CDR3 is TGTGCCAGCAGCAGTAGCTGGGGGGTACGCTTTGAGCAGTTCTTC. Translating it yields CASSSSWGVRFEQFF.

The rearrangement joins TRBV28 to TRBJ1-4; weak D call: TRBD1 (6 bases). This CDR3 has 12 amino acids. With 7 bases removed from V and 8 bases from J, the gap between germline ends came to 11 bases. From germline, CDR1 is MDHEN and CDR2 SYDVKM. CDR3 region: CASKTGQEKLFF. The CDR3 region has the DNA TGTGCCAGCAAGACAGGCCAAGAAAAACTGTTTTTT.